One sample yielded the 21 T cell receptor beta chains listed below, sequenced in a study of T cells in Graves' hyperthyroidism and ophthalmopathy. There were TCR beta CDR3 regions amplified from RNA transcripts. HTBI primers drove first-round RT-PCR of the TCR CDR3. TCRdb analysed the multiplex PCR reads with MiXCR anew, one entry per CDR3 protein. The sample records hundreds of thousands of distinct CDR3 sequences, approximately 17% being singletons. The source material was blood. The receptors derive from a young woman with Graves' ophthalmopathy.

V gene TRBV20-1 combines with J gene TRBJ1-6; D gene unclear. The germline gives CDR1 DFQATT, CDR2 SNEGSKA (reference sequence). The CDR3 runs to 16 residues. Deletions cut 0 bases from V and 0 bases from J, with 9 bases between. The chain's CDR3 is CSARDTVSSYNSPLHF. For the CDR3, the DNA is TGCAGTGCTAGAGATACAGTAAGCTCCTATAATTCACCCCTCCACTTT.

The chain has TRBV2 and TRBJ2-1, with 12 positions matching TRBD2. The CDR3 is 16 amino acids. V shed 6 bases and J 6 bases; nucleotides not matched to a gene: 9. The V gene's germline CDR1 is SNHLY and CDR2 FYNNEI. The CDR3 DNA reads TGTGCCAGCAGGGGTCTAGCGGGAGGGCAGCCCAATGAGCAGTTCTTC. Protein product: CASRGLAGGQPNEQFF. The full variable domain, rest sourced from reference TRBV2 and TRBJ2-1, is EPEVTQTPSHQVTQMGQEVILRCVPISNHLYFYWYRQILGQKVEFLVSFYNNEISEKSEIFDDQFSVERPDGSNFTLKIRSTKLEDSAMYFCASRGLAGGQPNEQFFGPGTRLTVL.

On this clonotype: Being one base from a much bigger clone, this may be a read error. This chain links TRBV5-5 with TRBJ2-7; TRBD1 aligns across 7 bases. Germline-derived CDR1 and CDR2 are SGHKS and YYEKEE (reference sequence). This CDR3 region has 15 residues. The CDR3 region is CASSLVGQSSYEQHF. The DNA for the CDR3 is TGTGCCAGCAGCTTGGTGGGACAGAGCTCCTACGAGCAGCACTTC.

This clonotype was seen a single time. V gene TRBV29-1 combines with J gene TRBJ2-2, with TRBD1 identical over 8 bases. J lost 4 bases, V lost 0 bases, and 10 bases had no gene match. Germline V gives CDR1 SQVTM, CDR2 ANQGSEA. The CDR3 loop spans 17 amino acids. The CDR3 loop reads CSVEEGRTGSLTGELFF. CDR3 DNA: TGCAGCGTTGAAGAAGGGAGGACAGGGAGCCTCACCGGGGAGCTGTTTTTT.

The chain has TRBV27 and TRBJ2-1; 7 bases are shared with TRBD1. The V and J ends lost 6 bases and 2 bases, in that order; junction bases with no gene match: 7. Germline lookup yields CDR1 MNHEY and CDR2 SMNVEV (reference sequence). The CDR3 contains 15 residues. The CDR3 DNA reads TGTGCCAGCAGCGCGCAGGGGGTGGCCTACAATGAGCAGTTCTTC. It encodes CASSAQGVAYNEQFF.

The chain employs TRBV4-1 and TRBJ2-2; tentatively, D is TRBD1 or TRBD2 (5 bases each). Trimming cost V 2 bases and J 3 bases, with 7 bases left between them. Germline V gives CDR1 MGHRA, CDR2 YSYEKL. There are 14 residues in the CDR3. CDR3 DNA: TGCGCCAGCAGCCAACGGGGCGACACCGGGGAGCTGTTTTTT. This sequence encodes CASSQRGDTGELFF.

This clonotype has a handful of counts. J is TRBJ1-5 and V is TRBV6-1; 7 positions match TRBD1. V lost 6 bases to trimming and J lost 4 bases; unmatched junction nucleotides: 9. This CDR3 is 15 amino acids long. CDR1 and CDR2 from the germline V gene are MNHNS and SASEGT. The CDR3 protein is CASSMDRDRNQPQHF. CDR3 coding DNA: TGTGCCAGCAGCATGGACCGGGACAGAAATCAGCCCCAGCATTTT.

This clonotype was detected many times. The chain couples TRBV2 to TRBJ1-4, with D tentatively TRBD1 (6 bases). CDR1 is SNHLY and CDR2 is FYNNEI in the germline V gene. V lost 2 bases and J lost 0, with 19 bases in between. CDR3 size: 19 residues. CDR3 loop: CASSELEDRASTTNEKLFF. In nucleotides, the CDR3 is TGTGCCAGCAGTGAATTAGAGGACAGAGCCTCCACAACTAATGAAAAACTGTTTTTT.

This clonotype came up many times. The chain recombines TRBV28 with TRBJ2-3; D unclear. The V end lost 6 bases, the J end lost 2 bases, and 15 bases lay between the germline ends. The CDR3 loop spans 15 amino acids. Germline assignment: CDR1 MDHEN and CDR2 SYDVKM. CDR3 sequence (DNA): TGTGCCAGCAGCCCCCCAAGATCCCTCACAGATACGCAGTATTTT. Its protein is CASSPPRSLTDTQYF.

This clonotype was picked up many times. The V gene is TRBV3-1, the J gene TRBJ1-1; D is perhaps TRBD1 (6 bases). This CDR3 is built from 17 residues. V lost 1 base to trimming and J lost 5 bases, with 20 bases between them. The germline CDR1 and CDR2 sequences are LGHDT and YNNKEL (reference sequence). The CDR3 is CASSQGLGGSLVTEAFF. CDR3 coding DNA: TGTGCCAGCAGCCAAGGGCTCGGGGGCTCCTTAGTAACTGAAGCTTTCTTT. Full variable domain (outside the CDR3, taken from reference TRBV3-1 and TRBJ1-1): DTAVSQTPKYLVTQMGNDKSIKCEQNLGHDTMYWYKQDSKKFLKIMFSYNNKELIINETVPNRFSPKSPDKAHLNLHINSLELGDSAVYFCASSQGLGGSLVTEAFFGQGTRLTVV.

J is TRBJ2-2 and V is TRBV18; 10 nucleotides line up with TRBD1. After removal of 3 bases from V and 5 bases from J, the junction contained 12 bases not matched to a gene. Germline V CDR1 and CDR2: KGHSH, LQKENI. The CDR3 has 18 amino acids. The CDR3 sequence: CASSPPFRDRGLTGELFF. The CDR3 DNA reads TGTGCCAGCTCACCTCCTTTCCGGGACAGGGGATTGACCGGGGAGCTGTTTTTT.

The chain links TRBV6-2 or TRBV6-3 to TRBJ2-1, with D possibly being TRBD2 (6 bases). The V and J ends lost 6 bases and 5 bases respectively, with 20 bases between them. There are 16 residues in the CDR3. Germline CDR1 and CDR2: MNHEY and SVGEGT. In DNA form, the CDR3 reads TGTGCCAGCAGCCTCCCTCCGTGGAGGGACCACAATGAGCAGTTCTTC. This translates into CASSLPPWRDHNEQFF.

The chain is built from TRBV29-1 and TRBJ2-5; D unclear. The germline V and J ends were trimmed by 2 bases and 4 bases, with 8 bases remaining between them. Germline V gene lookup returns CDR1 SQVTM and CDR2 ANQGSEA. CDR3 length: 12 residues. The CDR3 DNA follows: TGCAGCGTTGAACCTAGAGGAGAGACCCAGTACTTC. Its protein is CSVEPRGETQYF. The complete variable domain, with remaining parts taken from reference TRBV29-1 and TRBJ2-5, reads SAVISQKPSRDICQRGTSLTIQCQVDSQVTMMFWYRQQPGQSLTLIATANQGSEATYESGFVIDKFPISRPNLTFSTLTVSNMSPEDSSIYLCSVEPRGETQYFGPGTRLLVL.

This clonotype was detected a few times. The chain has TRBV3-1 and TRBJ2-1; D is possibly TRBD2 (6 bases). CDR3 length equals 16 residues. Germline values: CDR1 LGHDT, CDR2 YNNKEL (reference sequence). V lost 2 bases to trimming and J lost 0 bases, with 11 bases between them. CDR3 coding DNA: TGTGCCAGCAGCCAAAATTTCGGGAGCTCCTACAATGAGCAGTTCTTC. Translated, it gives CASSQNFGSSYNEQFF.

This clonotype has ten or more counts. This chain connects TRBV28 to TRBJ1-2, with D uncertain. Trimming pared 1 base from V and 7 bases from J, leaving 13 bases between. CDR1 and CDR2 (germline): MDHEN, SYDVKM. The CDR3 has 14 residues. CDR3 loop: CASSLSGTSAGYTF. The CDR3 DNA sequence: TGTGCCAGCAGTTTATCGGGCACGTCCGCTGGCTACACCTTC.

V gene TRBV4-1 combines with J gene TRBJ1-5; tentative D call: TRBD1 (5 bases). The CDR3 consists of 16 residues. V lost 4 bases and J lost 5, with 18 bases in between. The germline V gene has CDR1 MGHRA and CDR2 YSYEKL. The CDR3 region is CASSPGGIRDHQPQHF. The CDR3 DNA is TGCGCCAGCAGCCCCGGGGGGATCAGGGATCATCAGCCCCAGCATTTT.

This clonotype was observed many times. The chain carries TRBV29-1 and TRBJ2-1; TRBD1 matches at 10 bases. Germline assignment: CDR1 SQVTM and CDR2 ANQGSEA. This CDR3 has 16 amino acids. J was trimmed by 5 bases and V by 4 bases; bases with no gene match: 11. CDR3 in amino acids: CSVVSPPGQGHNEQFF. The DNA for the CDR3 is TGCAGCGTTGTATCTCCCCCGGGACAGGGGCACAATGAGCAGTTCTTC.

The gene calls are TRBV9 and TRBJ2-2; 10 bases map to TRBD2. The CDR3 spans 17 residues. Germline V gene sequence: CDR1 SGDLS, CDR2 YYNGEE. V lost 3 bases, J lost 2 bases, and 7 bases stayed unmatched. CDR3 amino acids: CASSGKLAGINTGELFF. The DNA for the CDR3 is TGTGCCAGCAGCGGGAAACTAGCGGGGATTAACACCGGGGAGCTGTTTTTT.

V is TRBV7-3 and J is TRBJ2-3; 14 bases are shared with TRBD2. The V gene end was trimmed by 5 bases and the J gene end by 0 bases; junction bases not matched to a gene: 16. Germline V gene data show CDR1 as SGHTA and CDR2 as FQGTGA. CDR3 length: 21 amino acids. CDR3 residues: CASSPLGGGLAGGASTDTQYF. CDR3 sequence (DNA): TGTGCCAGCAGCCCCCTCGGGGGTGGACTAGCGGGGGGTGCTAGCACAGATACGCAGTATTTT.

This clonotype was picked up many times. The chain couples TRBV20-1 to TRBJ2-1; D gene uncertain. In germline, CDR1 is DFQATT, CDR2 SNEGSKA (reference sequence). V was shortened by 7 bases and J by 6 bases, with 10 bases between the two germline ends. This CDR3 is built from 11 residues. CDR3 nucleotide sequence: TGCAGTGTGAGAGAACGCAATGAGCAGTTCTTC. Encoded protein: CSVRERNEQFF.

Many counts were recorded for this clonotype. The chain carries TRBV12-3 or TRBV12-4 and TRBJ1-2; tentative D call: TRBD1 (5 bases). V was pared by 7 bases and J by 4 bases, with 16 bases between. This CDR3 comprises 14 residues. The CDR3 protein is CASTGTGPSYGYTF. As DNA, the CDR3 is TGTGCCAGCACCGGGACTGGGCCGTCCTATGGCTACACCTTC.